What follows are 8 T cell receptor beta chains derived from one specimen sequenced in a study of identifying expanded T cells in peripheral blood. The table came from immunoSEQ multiplex PCR; TCRdb's copy has only in-frame clones and leaves some out. The sample lists about 85,000 clones, approximately 90% occurring once. The material sequenced was blood. The receptors derive from a person aged 18-70 years in good health.

There are a few counts of this clone. This chain links TRBV2 with TRBJ2-7; D call uncertain. Germline loops: CDR1 SNHLY, CDR2 FYNNEI. The germline V and J ends were trimmed by 6 bases and 0 bases, with 6 bases remaining between them. This CDR3 spans 12 amino acids. CDR3 DNA: TGTGCCAGCAGACACAGCTCCTACGAGCAGTACTTC. As protein: CASRHSSYEQYF.

This clone was counted a single time. This sequence joins TRBV4-3 and TRBJ2-1; 14 bases align to TRBD2. After removal of 3 bases from V and 0 bases from J, the junction contained 7 bases not matched to a gene. The CDR3 contains 19 residues. Germline CDR1 reads LGHNA; CDR2 reads YSLEER. CDR3 coding DNA: TGCGCCAGCAGCCAGTTGACTAGCGGGGGGGCGAGCTCCTACAATGAGCAGTTCTTC. Encoded protein: CASSQLTSGGASSYNEQFF.

The CDR3: CASSPPGADTEAFF. CDR3 coding DNA: TGTGCCAGCTCACCCCCCGGGGCGGACACTGAAGCTTTCTTT. The V call is TRBV18, the J call TRBJ1-1; D may be TRBD1 (5 bases). The germline V gene has CDR1 KGHSH and CDR2 LQKENI. The CDR3 is 14 residues long. The V end lost 3 bases, the J end lost 3 bases, and 11 bases lay between the germline ends.

The gene calls are TRBV6-6 and TRBJ1-4; possibly TRBD1 for D (6 bases). The CDR3 is made up of 14 amino acids. CDR1 and CDR2 from the germline V gene are MNHNY and SVGAGI (reference sequence). The V gene lost 5 bases and the J gene lost 4 bases, with 11 bases spanning the gap. For the CDR3, the DNA is TGTGCCAGCAGTCAAGGAGGGGGTAATGAAAAACTGTTTTTT. It codes for CASSQGGGNEKLFF.

The chain couples TRBV7-6 to TRBJ2-3, with D uncertain. The CDR3 contains 12 residues. Trimming removed 5 bases at V and 14 bases at J, with 17 bases between. Germline CDR1 SGHVS, CDR2 FNYEAQ. In DNA form, the CDR3 reads TGTGCCAGCAGCCGACCGGGCAGTTCTGTGTATTTT. Translated: CASSRPGSSVYF.

The V call is TRBV2, the J call TRBJ2-5; either TRBD1 or TRBD2 may supply D (5 bases each). This CDR3 region has 14 residues. The germline CDR1 and CDR2 sequences are SNHLY and FYNNEI. V was shortened by 7 bases and J by 4 bases, with 16 bases between the two germline ends. CDR3 nucleotides: TGTGCCAGCAACCTCGGGACCGCTGGAGAGACCCAGTACTTC. Its translation is CASNLGTAGETQYF. The full variable domain, rest sourced from reference TRBV2 and TRBJ2-5, is EPEVTQTPSHQVTQMGQEVILRCVPISNHLYFYWYRQILGQKVEFLVSFYNNEISEKSEIFDDQFSVERPDGSNFTLKIRSTKLEDSAMYFCASNLGTAGETQYFGPGTRLLVL.

The chain recombines TRBV28 with TRBJ2-5; TRBD1 matches at 9 bases. The CDR3 totals 16 residues. The trim removed 5 bases at V and 4 bases at J, leaving 11 bases unmatched. CDR1 is MDHEN, CDR2 SYDVKM, per germline. The CDR3 DNA sequence: TGTGCCAGCAGTCTCCCCCAGGACAGGGGAGGAGAGACCCAGTACTTC. This gives the protein CASSLPQDRGGETQYF.

This clone was detected once. The rearrangement uses TRBV19 and TRBJ1-2; D may be TRBD1 (5 bases). CDR3 size: 14 residues. Trimming pared 3 bases from V and 4 bases from J, leaving 12 bases between. The V gene's germline CDR1 is LNHDA and CDR2 SQIVND (reference sequence). In DNA, the CDR3 is TGTGCCAGTAGTATGGACCGGGGCGGCTATGGCTACACCTTC. Protein product: CASSMDRGGYGYTF. Full variable domain (rest looked up from reference TRBV19 and TRBJ1-2): DGGITQSPKYLFRKEGQNVTLSCEQNLNHDAMYWYRQDPGQGLRLIYYSQIVNDFQKGDIAEGYSVSREKKESFPLTVTSAQKNPTAFYLCASSMDRGGYGYTFGSGTRLTVV.